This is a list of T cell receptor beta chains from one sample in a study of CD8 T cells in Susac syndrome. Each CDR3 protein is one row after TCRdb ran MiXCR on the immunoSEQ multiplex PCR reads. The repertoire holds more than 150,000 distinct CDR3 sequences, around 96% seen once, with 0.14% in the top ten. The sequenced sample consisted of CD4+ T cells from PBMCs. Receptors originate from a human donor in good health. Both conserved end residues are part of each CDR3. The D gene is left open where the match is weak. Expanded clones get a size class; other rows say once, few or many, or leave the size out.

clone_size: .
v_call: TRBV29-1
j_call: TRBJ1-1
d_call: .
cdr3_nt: TGCAGCGTTGTCAGAAACACTGAAGCTTTCTTT
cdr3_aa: CSVVRNTEAFF

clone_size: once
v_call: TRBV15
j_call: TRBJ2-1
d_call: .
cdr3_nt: TGTGCCACCAGCAGAGGAAGGCAGGACCACAATGAGCAGTTCTTC
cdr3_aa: CATSRGRQDHNEQFF

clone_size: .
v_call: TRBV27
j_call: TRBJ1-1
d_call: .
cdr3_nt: TGTGCCAGCAGTCCTGGACCCAGCGCTGAAGCTTTCTTT
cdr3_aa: CASSPGPSAEAFF

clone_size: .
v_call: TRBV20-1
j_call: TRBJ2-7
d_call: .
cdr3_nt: TGCAGTGCTAGAGAATCTCCGTCTCCAACCTACGAGCAGTACTTC
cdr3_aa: CSARESPSPTYEQYF

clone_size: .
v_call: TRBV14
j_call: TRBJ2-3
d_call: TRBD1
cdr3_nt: TGTGCCAGCAGCCAGATCCAGGGGGCGAGCACAGATACGCAGTATTTT
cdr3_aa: CASSQIQGASTDTQYF

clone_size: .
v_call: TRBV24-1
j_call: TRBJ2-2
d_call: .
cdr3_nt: TGTGCCACCAGTGTGCCCGGGGACGGAAACACCGGGGAGCTGTTTTTT
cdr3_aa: CATSVPGDGNTGELFF

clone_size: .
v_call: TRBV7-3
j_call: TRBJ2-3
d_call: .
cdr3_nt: TGTGCCAGCAGCGCCGAGACAGATACGCAGTATTTT
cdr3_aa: CASSAETDTQYF

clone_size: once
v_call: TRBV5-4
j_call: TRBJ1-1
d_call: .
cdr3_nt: TGTGCCAGCAGCTGGGGCAATCTGAACACTGAAGCTTTCTTT
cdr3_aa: CASSWGNLNTEAFF

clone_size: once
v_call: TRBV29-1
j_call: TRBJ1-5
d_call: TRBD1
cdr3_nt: TGCAGCGTTTGTTGGGACAGCGACAATCAGCCCCAGCATTTT
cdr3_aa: CSVCWDSDNQPQHF

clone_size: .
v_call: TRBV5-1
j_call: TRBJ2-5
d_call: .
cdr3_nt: TGCGCCAGCAGCTCGGTGGCGACACGGCAAGAGACCCAGTACTTC
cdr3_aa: CASSSVATRQETQYF

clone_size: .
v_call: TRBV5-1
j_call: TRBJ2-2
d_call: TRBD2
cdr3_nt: TGCGCCAGCAGCTTTCAGGCTAGCGGCACCGGGGAGCTGTTTTTT
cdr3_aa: CASSFQASGTGELFF

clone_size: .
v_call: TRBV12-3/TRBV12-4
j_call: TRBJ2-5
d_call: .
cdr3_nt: TGTGCCAGCAGTTTGGGAGTGGTGGGGACCCAGTACTTC
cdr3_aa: CASSLGVVGTQYF

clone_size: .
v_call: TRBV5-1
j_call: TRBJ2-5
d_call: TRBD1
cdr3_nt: TGCGCCACTAGGACGGGGACAGGGGACGAGACCCAGTACTTC
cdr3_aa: CATRTGTGDETQYF

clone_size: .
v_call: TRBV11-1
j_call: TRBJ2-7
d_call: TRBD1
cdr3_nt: TGTGCCAGCAGATCCGGACAGGGGTACGAGCAGTACTTC
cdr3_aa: CASRSGQGYEQYF

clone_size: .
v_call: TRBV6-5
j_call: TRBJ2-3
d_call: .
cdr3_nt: TGTGCCAGCAGTTACAGTCAGCACACAGATACGCAGTATTTT
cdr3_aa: CASSYSQHTDTQYF

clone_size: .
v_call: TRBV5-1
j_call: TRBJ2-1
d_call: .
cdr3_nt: TGCGCCAGCAGCTTGCGGGGGGCTGGCGATGAGCAGTTCTTC
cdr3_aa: CASSLRGAGDEQFF

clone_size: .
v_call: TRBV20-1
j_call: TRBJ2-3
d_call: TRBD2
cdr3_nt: TGCAGTGCTAACGGACTAGCGGGGCCAGATACGCAGTATTTT
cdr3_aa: CSANGLAGPDTQYF

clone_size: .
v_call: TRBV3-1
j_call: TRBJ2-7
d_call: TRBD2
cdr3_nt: TGTGCCAGCAGCCATCTAGCGGGGGGGCTCGAGGAGCAGTACTTC
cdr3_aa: CASSHLAGGLEEQYF

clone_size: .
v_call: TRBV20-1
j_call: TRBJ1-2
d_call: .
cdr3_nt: TGCAGTGCCCTCGACCCTCAAAACCATAACGGCTACACCTTC
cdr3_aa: CSALDPQNHNGYTF

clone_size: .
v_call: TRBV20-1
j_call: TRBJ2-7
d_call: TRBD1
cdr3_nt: TGCAGTGCTAGGGGGGCAGGGGGCGGCGAGCAGTACTTC
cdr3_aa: CSARGAGGGEQYF

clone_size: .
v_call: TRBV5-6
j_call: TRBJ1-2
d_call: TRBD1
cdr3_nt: TGTGCCAGCAGCTACCTGGACAGGGCTAGAGGCTACACCTTC
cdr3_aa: CASSYLDRARGYTF

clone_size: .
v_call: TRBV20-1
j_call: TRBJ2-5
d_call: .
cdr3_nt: TGCAGTGCTCCCTTGGAGACCCAGTACTTC
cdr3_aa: CSAPLETQYF

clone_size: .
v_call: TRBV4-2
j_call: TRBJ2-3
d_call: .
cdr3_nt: TGTGCCAGCAGCCAAGAAAAGGCGCACACAGATACGCAGTATTTT
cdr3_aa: CASSQEKAHTDTQYF

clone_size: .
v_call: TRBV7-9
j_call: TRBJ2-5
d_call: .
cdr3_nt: TGTGCCAGCAGCTTGGTATCTGGGCAAGAGACCCAGTACTTC
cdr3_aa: CASSLVSGQETQYF

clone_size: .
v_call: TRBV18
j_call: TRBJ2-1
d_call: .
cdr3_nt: TGTGCCAGCTCACCGAAAACAGGGAGGGGGGACAATGAGCAGTTCTTC
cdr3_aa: CASSPKTGRGDNEQFF

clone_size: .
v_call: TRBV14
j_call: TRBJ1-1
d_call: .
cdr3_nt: TGTGCCAGCAGCTTCCAGCCCAACACTGAAGCTTTCTTT
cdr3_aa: CASSFQPNTEAFF

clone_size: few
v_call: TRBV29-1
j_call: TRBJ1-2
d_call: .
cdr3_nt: TGCAGCGTTGAGTCTGGCAGGGGCTATGGCTACACCTTC
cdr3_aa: CSVESGRGYGYTF

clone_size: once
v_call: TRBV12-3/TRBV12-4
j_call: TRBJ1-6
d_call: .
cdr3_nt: TGTGCCAGCAGTCTTGGGGTTGGATCACCCCTCCACTTT
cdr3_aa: CASSLGVGSPLHF

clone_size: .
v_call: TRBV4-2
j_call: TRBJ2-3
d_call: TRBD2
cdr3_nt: TGTGCCAGCAGCCAAGATCGTCGGGGGGAGACAGATACGCAGTATTTT
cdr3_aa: CASSQDRRGETDTQYF

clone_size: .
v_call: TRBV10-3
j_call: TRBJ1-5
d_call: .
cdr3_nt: TGTGCCATCAGTGAGGAGCATAGCAATCAGCCCCAGCATTTT
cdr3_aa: CAISEEHSNQPQHF

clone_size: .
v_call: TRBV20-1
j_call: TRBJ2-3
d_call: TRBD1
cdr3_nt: TGCAGTGCTGGACAGGGGGCATTAGATACGCAGTATTTT
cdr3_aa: CSAGQGALDTQYF